The 32 T cell receptor beta chains reported below all come from one sample, sequenced in a study of cytomegalovirus exposure and HLA in healthy donors. Repertoires were generated with immunoSEQ multiplex PCR, while TCRdb's copy carries only in-frame clones and drops some. The top ten clones hold about 0.64% of a sample with roughly 140,000 clones, roughly nine tenths of them seen once. The sample consisted of PBMCs. The receptors were sampled from a man aged 18 to 35 in good health and CMV-seronegative.

The table lists this clone with a count of one. This rearrangement joins TRBV14 to TRBJ1-1; 9 nucleotides line up with TRBD1. Per the germline V gene, CDR1 is SGHDN and CDR2 is FVKESK. CDR3 size: 14 residues. Trimming removed 4 bases from V and 5 bases from J; junction bases left unmatched: 5. The chain's CDR3 is CASSLGTGWTEAFF. The CDR3 DNA is TGTGCCAGCAGCCTCGGGACAGGGTGGACTGAAGCTTTCTTT. Complete variable domain (other parts from reference TRBV14 and TRBJ1-1): EAGVTQFPSHSVIEKGQTVTLRCDPISGHDNLYWYRRVMGKEIKFLLHFVKESKQDESGMPNNRFLAERTGGTYSTLKVQPAELEDSGVYFCASSLGTGWTEAFFGQGTRLTVV.

The V and J genes are TRBV28 and TRBJ2-2; 10 bases map to TRBD1. The germline gives CDR1 MDHEN, CDR2 SYDVKM. The CDR3 has 18 amino acids. The V segment lost 4 bases and the J segment 6 bases; nucleotides outside the gene matches: 14. The CDR3 region has the DNA TGTGCCAGCAGTTCGGCCCACCTGGACAGGGGGTGGTCCGGGGAGCTGTTTTTT. Translation: CASSSAHLDRGWSGELFF.

The chain has TRBV9 and TRBJ2-1; 8 bases line up with TRBD2. This CDR3 region has 14 residues. After removal of 4 bases from V and 4 bases from J, the junction contained 4 bases not matched to a gene. Germline V gene data show CDR1 as SGDLS and CDR2 as YYNGEE. The CDR3 DNA follows: TGTGCCAGCAGCACTAGCGGAACATACAATGAGCAGTTCTTC. Translated: CASSTSGTYNEQFF.

This clone was seen only a few times. The V gene is TRBV11-2, the J gene TRBJ1-2; maybe TRBD1 (5 bases). CDR3 length: 14 amino acids. V was cut by 1 base and J by 1 base, with 7 bases left in between. CDR1 and CDR2 from the germline V gene are SGHAT and FQNNGV. The CDR3 DNA is TGTGCCAGCAGCTTAGGACAGCTTAACTATGGCTACACCTTC. This sequence encodes CASSLGQLNYGYTF.

This clone was seen more than once but under ten times. The chain carries TRBV18 and TRBJ2-2, with D perhaps matching TRBD1 (6 bases). The CDR3 has 15 residues. V gave up 4 bases and J gave up 3 bases, with 12 bases separating them. In germline, CDR1 is KGHSH, CDR2 LQKENI. Written as DNA, the CDR3 is TGTGCCAGCTCACAAACAGGGTCCGACACCGGGGAGCTGTTTTTT. Translation: CASSQTGSDTGELFF.

The chain is built from TRBV28 and TRBJ2-7, with D possibly TRBD1 on 6 matching bases. CDR1 MDHEN and CDR2 SYDVKM come from the germline V gene. The CDR3 covers 19 residues. The germline V and J ends were trimmed by 3 bases and 3 bases, with 27 bases remaining between them. DNA for the CDR3: TGTGCCAGCAGTTTGGGCCCGAGACAGGACCGTATGGTCCACTACGAGCAGTACGTC. This translates into CASSLGPRQDRMVHYEQYV.

This chain links TRBV19 with TRBJ1-1; maybe TRBD1 (6 bases). The germline V gene has CDR1 LNHDA and CDR2 SQIVND (reference sequence). The V end lost 5 bases, the J end lost 0 bases, and 22 bases lay between the germline ends. The CDR3 consists of 18 residues. The CDR3 DNA reads TGTGCCAGTAGTCCTCCCCGGCAGGGGTTAGATCTGAACACTGAAGCTTTCTTT. Its protein product is CASSPPRQGLDLNTEAFF. The full variable domain, in which reference TRBV19 and TRBJ1-1 provide the parts outside the CDR3, is DGGITQSPKYLFRKEGQNVTLSCEQNLNHDAMYWYRQDPGQGLRLIYYSQIVNDFQKGDIAEGYSVSREKKESFPLTVTSAQKNPTAFYLCASSPPRQGLDLNTEAFFGQGTRLTVV.

The chain uses TRBV10-2 and TRBJ2-1; D may be TRBD1 (6 bases). CDR1 is WSHSY and CDR2 is SAAADI in the germline V gene. The CDR3 loop spans 17 amino acids. Trimming cost V 0 bases and J 6 bases, with 18 bases left between them. CDR3 residues: CASSESWTGGLVNEQFF. Written as DNA, the CDR3 is TGCGCCAGCAGTGAGTCTTGGACTGGGGGCTTGGTCAATGAGCAGTTCTTC.

The chain has TRBV9 and TRBJ2-1, with TRBD2 identical over 14 bases. CDR3 length: 16 residues. The V segment lost 4 bases and the J segment 9 bases; nucleotides outside the gene matches: 9. Germline V gene sequence: CDR1 SGDLS, CDR2 YYNGEE. For the CDR3, the DNA is TGTGCCAGCAGCCCCCGGACTAGCGGGGGGCTAGGTGAGCAGTTCTTC. Its translation is CASSPRTSGGLGEQFF.

This chain joins TRBV4-1 and TRBJ2-7, with unresolved D. The length of the CDR3 is 12 residues. Germline CDR1 MGHRA, CDR2 YSYEKL. The germline V and J ends were trimmed by 3 bases and 7 bases, with 10 bases remaining between them. This CDR3 reads CASSQTPLEQYF. CDR3 sequence (DNA): TGCGCCAGCAGCCAGACTCCCTTGGAGCAGTACTTC.

This chain links TRBV19 with TRBJ2-7, with 10 bases aligning to TRBD1. The J segment lost 3 bases and the V segment lost 4 bases, leaving 9 bases of the junction unmatched. This CDR3 region has 16 residues. Germline CDR1 and CDR2: LNHDA and SQIVND (reference sequence). CDR3 in amino acids: CASSKTGTGADYEQYV. In nucleotides, the CDR3 is TGTGCCAGTAGTAAAACCGGGACAGGGGCCGACTACGAGCAGTACGTC.

V gene TRBV10-3 combines with J gene TRBJ2-2; TRBD2 matches 9 bases. The CDR3 covers 15 residues. Germline V gene sequence: CDR1 ENHRY, CDR2 SYGVKD. V dropped 2 bases and J dropped 3; count of bases not matched to a gene: 1. CDR3 nucleotide sequence: TGTGCCATCAGTGAGACTAGCGGGCACACCGGGGAGCTGTTTTTT. Residues: CAISETSGHTGELFF.

The chain combines TRBV2 with TRBJ1-5; TRBD1 might be the D (6 bases). The germline V and J ends were trimmed by 8 bases and 7 bases, with 21 bases remaining between them. The CDR3 totals 15 residues. In germline, CDR1 is SNHLY, CDR2 FYNNEI. CDR3 coding DNA: TGTGCCAGCGGGGACACAATCTCTATTGGGCAGCCCCAGCATTTT. This encodes CASGDTISIGQPQHF.

The chain has TRBV5-1 and TRBJ1-1; D perhaps matches TRBD1 (6 bases). There are 13 residues in the CDR3. Germline lookup yields CDR1 SGHRS and CDR2 YFSETQ. V lost 4 bases and J 5 bases, leaving 12 bases between the germline ends. The CDR3 nucleotides read TGCGCCAGCAGCGCGGACAGCAGTACTGAAGCTTTCTTT. Its translation: CASSADSSTEAFF.

For this clone: The junction departs from the called germline gene at one end, perhaps through a read error. The chain combines TRBV11-2 with TRBJ2-7, with 8 positions matching TRBD1. The CDR3 covers 14 residues. CDR1 is SGHAT, CDR2 FQNNGV, per germline. The CDR3 DNA sequence: TGTGCCAGCAGCTTAGATTTAAGTGGACAGGGCCTTAACTTC. This codes for CASSLDLSGQGLNF.

The chain recombines TRBV4-3 with TRBJ2-3; D perhaps matches TRBD2 (5 bases). V was pared by 1 base and J by 0 bases, with 14 bases between. The CDR3 sequence is 17 residues long. Looked up from germline, CDR1 is LGHNA and CDR2 is YSLEER. This CDR3 is CASSQVSSGTSTDTQYF. The CDR3 DNA sequence: TGCGCCAGCAGCCAAGTTTCGAGCGGTACTAGCACAGATACGCAGTATTTT.

V gene TRBV11-3 combines with J gene TRBJ2-2; D is perhaps TRBD2 (5 bases). Germline V CDR1 and CDR2: SGHNT, YENEEA. There are 15 residues in the CDR3. With 0 bases removed from V and 2 bases from J, the gap between germline ends came to 7 bases. The CDR3 nucleotides are TGTGCCAGCAGCTTAGAAACTAGAAACACCGGGGAGCTGTTTTTT. This codes for CASSLETRNTGELFF.

The chain carries TRBV27 and TRBJ2-6; no firm D call. Per germline, CDR1 MNHEY and CDR2 SMNVEV (reference sequence). CDR3 size: 14 residues. The V end was cut by 2 bases, the J end by 2 bases, with 4 bases between. CDR3: CASSLQAGANVLTF. CDR3 in DNA: TGTGCCAGCAGTTTACAGGCTGGGGCCAACGTCCTGACTTTC.

The chain combines TRBV7-9 with TRBJ1-2, with D maybe TRBD1 (5 bases). The V gene lost 3 bases and the J gene lost 4 bases, with 12 bases spanning the gap. The germline CDR1 and CDR2 sequences are SEHNR and FQNEAQ (reference sequence). CDR3 length: 14 amino acids. In DNA, the CDR3 is TGTGCCAGCAGCTTCCCGGACATCTTCTATGGCTACACCTTC. This sequence encodes CASSFPDIFYGYTF.

Notes on this clone: At one end, the junction sequence differs from germline, possibly due to a read error. The chain links TRBV19 to TRBJ1-5; D remains ambiguous. The CDR3 contains 15 residues. Germline lookup yields CDR1 LNHDA and CDR2 SQIVND (reference sequence). CDR3 loop: CASSIIMSATKSQRF. The CDR3 DNA follows: TGTGCCAGTAGTATAATAATGTCAGCGACTAAAAGCCAGCGTTTT.

J is TRBJ2-1 and V is TRBV2; TRBD2 matches 7 bases. The CDR3 spans 15 residues. Per the germline V gene, CDR1 is SNHLY and CDR2 is FYNNEI. Losses at the gene ends were 9 bases for V and 2 bases for J; bases not matched to a gene: 10. CDR3 bases: TGTGCCAGTCAGGAAGAGGCGGGGGCCTACAATGAGCAGTTCTTC. The encoded protein is CASQEEAGAYNEQFF.

The J gene is TRBJ1-3, the V gene TRBV11-3; tentative D call: TRBD1 (5 bases). Germline CDR1 is SGHNT and CDR2 is YENEEA. The CDR3 has 15 residues. V shed 5 bases and J shed 1 base, with 12 bases lying between them. Here the CDR3 DNA reads TGTGCCAGCAGCCGGGGCGGGGAATCTGGAAACACCATATATTTT. Protein sequence: CASSRGGESGNTIYF.

The chain combines TRBV28 with TRBJ2-3; TRBD2 matches at 7 bases. Germline V lookup: CDR1 MDHEN, CDR2 SYDVKM. This CDR3 region has 17 residues. V was clipped by 5 bases and J by 0 bases; unmatched bases: 11. The CDR3 spells CASSARDYPMSTDTQYF. The CDR3 nucleotides are TGTGCCAGCAGTGCCCGGGACTACCCGATGAGCACAGATACGCAGTATTTT.

The CDR3 region has the DNA TGTGCCAGCAGTAGGTCTAGCGGGAAGGTAAACAATGAGCAGTTCTTC. It codes for CASSRSSGKVNNEQFF. The genes are TRBV2 and TRBJ2-1; 9 bases match TRBD2. CDR3 length: 16 amino acids. The junction had 10 bases not matched to a gene; V was cut back by 5 bases and J by 5 bases. Germline V gene data show CDR1 as SNHLY and CDR2 as FYNNEI. Variable domain in full (rest from reference TRBV2 and TRBJ2-1): EPEVTQTPSHQVTQMGQEVILRCVPISNHLYFYWYRQILGQKVEFLVSFYNNEISEKSEIFDDQFSVERPDGSNFTLKIRSTKLEDSAMYFCASSRSSGKVNNEQFFGPGTRLTVL.

The rearrangement uses TRBV1 and TRBJ2-7; the D call of TRBD2 is as the table states it, not checked on the DNA. TRBV1 is tagged as a pseudogene. CDR3 length equals 18 residues. The CDR3 reads CTSSQDRGTGWGAYEQYF. The CDR3 nucleotides are TGCACCAGCAGCCAAGATCGGGGAACGGGGTGGGGTGCCTACGAGCAGTACTTC.

This clone has a handful of counts. The chain combines TRBV7-9 with TRBJ1-2, with 10 bases identical to TRBD1. There are 13 residues in the CDR3. The V and J ends lost 5 bases and 9 bases, in that order; junction bases with no gene match: 6. Germline V gives CDR1 SEHNR, CDR2 FQNEAQ (reference sequence). The CDR3 here is CASSLGQGLSYTF. The CDR3 DNA is TGTGCCAGCAGCCTGGGACAGGGGTTAAGCTACACCTTC. The variable domain in full, completed from reference TRBV7-9 and TRBJ1-2, reads DTGVSQNPRHKITKRGQNVTFRCDPISEHNRLYWYRQTLGQGPEFLTYFQNEAQLEKSRLLSDRFSAERPKGSFSTLEIQRTEQGDSAMYLCASSLGQGLSYTFGSGTRLTVV.

V and J are TRBV19 and TRBJ1-5, with 7 bases identical to TRBD1. This CDR3 region has 15 residues. CDR1 is LNHDA, CDR2 SQIVND, per germline (reference sequence). The J segment lost 3 bases and the V segment lost 5 bases, leaving 7 bases of the junction unmatched. DNA for the CDR3: TGTGCCAGTAGTGAGTTCGGGACAGTCAATCAGCCCCAGCATTTT. Its protein is CASSEFGTVNQPQHF.

The chain employs TRBV28 and TRBJ1-5; 9 bases are a match to TRBD1. After removal of 6 bases from V and 4 bases from J, the junction contained 4 bases not matched to a gene. The CDR3 runs 14 residues. Germline lookup yields CDR1 MDHEN and CDR2 SYDVKM. CDR3 region: CASRQGARNQPQHF. The CDR3 DNA follows: TGTGCCAGCAGACAGGGGGCTAGAAATCAGCCCCAGCATTTT.

V gene TRBV19 combines with J gene TRBJ2-1; 7 nucleotides agree with TRBD1. The CDR3 runs 14 residues. Losses at the gene ends were 2 bases for V and 6 bases for J; bases not matched to a gene: 4. Germline CDR1 reads LNHDA; CDR2 reads SQIVND (reference sequence). For the CDR3, the DNA is TGTGCCAGTAGTATAAAAGCAGGGGGCAATGAGCAGTTCTTC. Its protein is CASSIKAGGNEQFF.

DNA for the CDR3: TGCGCCAGCAGCCACCCGACAACACAACGGTTCGGCTATGGCTACACCTTC. Its translation: CASSHPTTQRFGYGYTF. This chain connects TRBV4-1 to TRBJ1-2; D ambiguous. Trimming took off 3 bases at V and 4 bases at J, with 21 bases between the two ends. The CDR3 runs 17 residues. Germline CDR1 is MGHRA and CDR2 is YSYEKL.

This clone was recorded only once. J is TRBJ2-7 and V is TRBV9, with D possibly matching TRBD1 (5 bases). CDR3 length: 15 residues. Germline assignment: CDR1 SGDLS and CDR2 YYNGEE. The ends were cut back, 2 bases at V and 2 bases at J, with 14 bases in the middle. The CDR3 DNA reads TGTGCCAGCAGCGTGAGCCTAGGGGAAACCTACGAGCAGTACTTC. It is translated as CASSVSLGETYEQYF. The full variable domain, in which reference TRBV9 and TRBJ2-7 provide the parts outside the CDR3, is DSGVTQTPKHLITATGQRVTLRCSPRSGDLSVYWYQQSLDQGLQFLIQYYNGEERAKGNILERFSAQQFPDLHSELNLSSLELGDSALYFCASSVSLGETYEQYFGPGTRLTVT.

The chain links TRBV5-1 to TRBJ2-3; D not certain. Germline CDR1 SGHRS, CDR2 YFSETQ. Trimming shortened V by 7 bases and J by 0 bases, and 6 bases separated the two germline ends. CDR3 size: 12 residues. The CDR3 bases are TGCGCCAGCCGCGATAGCACAGATACGCAGTATTTT. As protein: CASRDSTDTQYF.